These 13 T cell receptor beta chains originate from one sample sequenced in a study of blood T cell repertoires in COVID-19. The data were produced by immunoSEQ multiplex PCR, yet TCRdb's version contains in-frame clones alone and is incomplete. The sample includes 150,000 to 250,000 clones, roughly four fifths of them seen just once. Input material: PBMCs or T cells enriched from blood (not recorded which). These receptors were taken from a man between 40 and 49 years old who had recovered from COVID-19.

This clone was picked up one time. The gene calls are TRBV10-3 and TRBJ2-1; 8 nucleotides align to TRBD1. The J segment lost 8 bases and the V segment lost 3 bases, leaving 15 bases of the junction unmatched. In germline, CDR1 is ENHRY, CDR2 SYGVKD. CDR3 length equals 17 residues. CDR3 bases: TGTGCCATCAGTGAAAAGGATGGACAGGGTAACAGAGATGAGCAGTTCTTC. It translates to CAISEKDGQGNRDEQFF.

This rearrangement joins TRBV5-1 to TRBJ1-1; the match to TRBD1 covers 8 bases. The germline gives CDR1 SGHRS, CDR2 YFSETQ. There are 13 residues in the CDR3. V was clipped by 0 bases and J by 11 bases; unmatched bases: 6. As DNA, the CDR3 is TGCGCCAGCAGCTTGGTTGGACAGGGTGACGCTTTCTTT. Translation gives CASSLVGQGDAFF.

This chain uses TRBV6-4 with TRBJ2-2; a weak D match, TRBD2 (6 bases). Trimming stripped 5 bases from V and 7 bases from J, with 11 bases between. Per the germline V gene, CDR1 is MRHNA and CDR2 is SNTAGT. This CDR3 is built from 13 residues. For the CDR3, the DNA is TGTGCCAGCAGTTCGGAGGGGCTCGGGGAGCTGTTTTTT. It is translated as CASSSEGLGELFF.

V is TRBV14 and J is TRBJ1-5, with unresolved D. The CDR3 consists of 13 residues. V was shortened by 2 bases and J by 5 bases, with 7 bases between the two germline ends. In germline, CDR1 is SGHDN, CDR2 FVKESK. The CDR3 nucleotides are TGTGCCAGCAGCCAAAATTCCTATCAGCCCCAGCATTTT. Its protein is CASSQNSYQPQHF.

The chain joins TRBV7-3 to TRBJ2-1, with 8 nucleotides matching TRBD2. Germline V lookup: CDR1 SGHTA, CDR2 FQGTGA. The ends lost 5 bases at V and 2 bases at J; junction bases unmatched: 14. The length of the CDR3 is 18 residues. CDR3 sequence reads: CASSRSSGPGLAYNEQFF. CDR3 nucleotide sequence: TGTGCCAGCAGCCGATCTTCGGGCCCGGGACTAGCCTACAATGAGCAGTTCTTC.

The chain is built from TRBV5-1 and TRBJ1-1; TRBD1 matches 7 bases. CDR3 size: 16 residues. Looked up from germline, CDR1 is SGHRS and CDR2 is YFSETQ. The J segment lost 5 bases and the V segment lost 0 bases, leaving 10 bases of the junction unmatched. The CDR3, as DNA: TGCGCCAGCAGCTTGGTGCACGACAGGGCAGGAACTGAAGCTTTCTTT. This sequence encodes CASSLVHDRAGTEAFF.

The V and J genes are TRBV7-2 and TRBJ2-7; 10 nucleotides align to TRBD2. The V and J ends lost 4 bases and 4 bases, in that order; junction bases with no gene match: 10. Germline lookup yields CDR1 SGHTA and CDR2 FQGNSA. The CDR3 extends over 16 amino acids. CDR3 nucleotide sequence: TGTGCCAGCAGCTCCCCACCTAGCGGGAGTCGGTACGAGCAGTACTTC. Its protein is CASSSPPSGSRYEQYF. The variable domain in full, with the rest retrieved from reference TRBV7-2 and TRBJ2-7, is GAGVSQSPSNKVTEKGKDVELRCDPISGHTALYWYRQSLGQGLEFLIYFQGNSAPDKSGLPSDRFSAERTGGSVSTLTIQRTQQEDSAVYLCASSSPPSGSRYEQYFGPGTRLTVT.

The V call is TRBV4-1, the J call TRBJ2-1, with 10 nucleotides matching TRBD2. Germline CDR1 reads MGHRA; CDR2 reads YSYEKL. This CDR3 is built from 15 residues. The J segment lost 5 bases and the V segment lost 4 bases, leaving 5 bases of the junction unmatched. In nucleotides, the CDR3 is TGCGCCAGCAGCCGGGGTGGACTAGCGGACAATGAGCAGTTCTTC. The encoded protein is CASSRGGLADNEQFF.

CDR3 in DNA: TGTGCCAGCAGTGGGACTAGCGGGAGGGCCACAGATACGCAGTATTTT. It codes for CASSGTSGRATDTQYF. The chain employs TRBV6-2 or TRBV6-3 and TRBJ2-3; TRBD2 agrees at 16 bases. V lost 5 bases to trimming and J lost 2 bases; unmatched junction nucleotides: 1. This CDR3 spans 16 amino acids. Germline loops: CDR1 MNHEY, CDR2 SVGEGT.

The gene calls are TRBV5-6 and TRBJ1-6, with TRBD1 identical over 7 bases. CDR1 is SGHDT, CDR2 YYEEEE, per germline. This CDR3 spans 15 amino acids. Unmatched junction bases numbered 0, after V lost 3 bases and J lost 0 bases. Written as DNA, the CDR3 is TGTGCCAGCAGCTGGGACAGCTCCTATAATTCACCCCTCCACTTT. Protein product: CASSWDSSYNSPLHF.

V and J are TRBV24-1 and TRBJ2-1; TRBD1 aligns across 8 bases. CDR3 length: 11 residues. Trimming cost V 11 bases and J 7 bases; bases outside gene matches: 3. CDR1 and CDR2 from the germline V gene are KGHDR and SFDVKD. CDR3 region: CASGDRNEQFF. DNA for the CDR3: TGTGCCAGTGGGGACAGGAATGAGCAGTTCTTC.

V gene TRBV19 combines with J gene TRBJ2-1, with 8 bases that match TRBD2. Germline CDR1 reads LNHDA; CDR2 reads SQIVND (reference sequence). The J segment lost 4 bases and the V segment lost 5 bases, leaving 7 bases of the junction unmatched. The CDR3 loop spans 15 amino acids. The CDR3 reads CASSATSGEYNEQFF. For the CDR3, the DNA is TGTGCCAGTAGTGCAACTAGCGGAGAATACAATGAGCAGTTCTTC.

The gene calls are TRBV3-1 (or the pseudogene TRBV3-2) and TRBJ1-5; 10 nucleotides align to TRBD1. The length of the CDR3 is 15 residues. V was pared by 3 bases and J by 6 bases, with 5 bases of the junction left unmatched. Germline CDR1 and CDR2: LGHDT and YNNKEL (reference sequence). The CDR3 DNA reads TGTGCCAGCAGCCACGGACAGGGGGATAGTCAGCCCCAGCATTTT. The encoded protein is CASSHGQGDSQPQHF.